Detailed here is one TCR beta chain. Trimming removed 0 bases at V and 11 bases at J, with 7 bases between. CDR3 length: 11 residues. CDR1 is MGHDK, CDR2 SYGVNS, per germline. Noted time point: recipient sample about 28 days before transplant, after cytoreduction. Recipient blood drawn about 28 days pretransplant and days 30, 100, 180 after. Profiled with immunoSEQ multiplex PCR; TCRdb holds only in-frame clones, not every one. Here the sample spans more than 70,000 clones, 96% being singletons. This entry is derived from a study of T cell clonotyping in hematopoietic cell transplantation. V and J are TRBV25-1 and TRBJ1-1; D is possibly TRBD1 (5 bases). The clonotype comes from a woman between 50 and 59 years old with acute myeloid leukemia. Some clones in this sample may be carry-over from other donors' samples. This sample comprised peripheral blood mononuclear cells, obtained before stem cell transplant. The CDR3 DNA follows: TGTGCCAGCAGTGAATACGGGGGGGCTTTCTTT. It specifies CASSEYGGAFF.